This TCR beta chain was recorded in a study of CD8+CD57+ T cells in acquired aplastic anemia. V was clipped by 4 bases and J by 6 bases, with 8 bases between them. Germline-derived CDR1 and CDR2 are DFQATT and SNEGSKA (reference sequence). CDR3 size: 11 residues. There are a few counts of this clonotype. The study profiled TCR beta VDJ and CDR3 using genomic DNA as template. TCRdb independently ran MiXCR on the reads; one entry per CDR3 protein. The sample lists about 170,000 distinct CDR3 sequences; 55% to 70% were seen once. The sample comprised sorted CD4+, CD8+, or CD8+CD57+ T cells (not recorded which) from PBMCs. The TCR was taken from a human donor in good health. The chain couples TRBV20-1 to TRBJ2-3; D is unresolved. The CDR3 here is CSAMDYDTQYF. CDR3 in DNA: TGCAGTGCTATGGATTACGATACGCAGTATTTT.